This T cell receptor (beta chain) was captured in a study of cytomegalovirus exposure and HLA in healthy donors. The V gene lost 0 bases and the J gene lost 2 bases, with 9 bases spanning the gap. CDR1 is MGHRA and CDR2 is YSYEKL in the germline V gene. The CDR3 spans 15 residues. Both 60 Vbeta primers and 13 Jbeta primers went into the PCR. TCRdb's table, derived via immunoSEQ multiplex PCR, lists solely in-frame clones and lacks some. The repertoire has roughly 120,000 clones, more than 60% of them found once; the top ten carry over 3.5%. This sequence was found in a woman aged 40 to 49 in good health and CMV-seronegative. The sequencing input was PBMCs. This chain links TRBV4-1 with TRBJ2-3; D perhaps matches TRBD2 (5 bases). CDR3: CASSQDLAATDTQYF. For the CDR3, the DNA is TGCGCCAGCAGCCAAGATCTAGCAGCCACAGATACGCAGTATTTT.